The T cell receptor (beta chain) described here comes from a study of PD-1 blockade in classical Hodgkin lymphoma. Clones were sequenced by immunoSEQ multiplex PCR, and TCRdb holds only the in-frame ones, with some missing. The table has 21,000 or so clones, about 80% seen once. The CDR3 covers 14 residues. CDR1 SEHNR and CDR2 FQNEAQ come from the germline V gene (reference sequence). Trimming shortened V by 5 bases and J by 3 bases, and 11 bases separated the two germline ends. With no exception, relapse followed autologous stem cell transplantation in all patients, and brentuximab vedotin exposure varied. Best response was recorded as complete response, partial response or progressive disease. Findings of the study overall: A reduction in baseline TCR diversity was reportedly seen in newly diagnosed patients relative to healthy donors. The study found that TCR diversity rose significantly by C4D1 in CD4+ but not CD8+ cells. What drove the repertoire differences, possibly disease activity or prior therapy, has not been defined.

In the case of this clone: Its antigen is not known.

The chain links TRBV7-9 to TRBJ1-5, with a possible D match to TRBD1 (5 bases). The sample here was peripheral blood mononuclear cells (PBMCs), taken before the second cycle of nivolumab. The receptor was derived from a human donor with classical Hodgkin lymphoma. This CDR3 reads CASSTTVFNQPQHF. CDR3 bases: TGTGCCAGCAGCACGACAGTATTCAATCAGCCCCAGCATTTT.